Listed below are T cell receptor beta chains from one sample, sequenced in a study of blood T cell repertoires in COVID-19. TCRdb's table, derived via immunoSEQ multiplex PCR, lists solely in-frame clones and lacks some. The data show about 320,000 clones, roughly 88% seen once. The source material was peripheral blood. The origin of the receptors is a woman aged 50 to 60 with acute or convalescent COVID-19. Each CDR3 is given with its conserved first and last residue. A D gene is named only where the DNA matches it firmly. Size tells how often a clone was seen (once, few, many) or the class of an expanded clone, and some rows leave it out.

CDR3 protein	CDR3 DNA	clone size	D gene	J gene	V gene
CASSPSRGYGYTF	TGTGCCAGCAGCCCCTCGCGGGGCTATGGCTACACCTTC	-	-	TRBJ1-2	TRBV9
CASSVDLSSYNEQFF	TGTGCCAGCAGCGTAGACCTGAGCTCCTACAATGAGCAGTTCTTC	-	-	TRBJ2-1	TRBV9
CASSITTGLGYEQYF	TGTGCCAGCAGTATAACCACAGGTTTAGGGTACGAGCAGTACTTC	-	-	TRBJ2-7	TRBV27
CASSVDRGPNYGYTF	TGTGCCAGCAGCGTGGACAGGGGGCCAAACTATGGCTACACCTTC	-	TRBD1	TRBJ1-2	TRBV5-6
CASTRQGADGGYTF	TGTGCCAGCACCCGACAGGGGGCTGATGGTGGCTACACCTTC	-	TRBD1	TRBJ1-2	TRBV25-1
CASSSPGTGGTYNSPLHF	TGTGCCAGCAGTTCGCCGGGGACAGGGGGGACCTATAATTCACCCCTCCACTTT	-	TRBD1	TRBJ1-6	TRBV28
CASSFTRPGQEQYF	TGTGCCAGCAGTTTCACACGTCCGGGACAAGAGCAGTACTTC	-	-	TRBJ2-7	TRBV28
CASSRPGFF	TGTGCCAGCTCCCGGCCGGGTTTTTTT	once	-	TRBJ2-2	TRBV18
CASALLGVQDYGYTF	TGTGCCAGCGCTTTGTTAGGGGTCCAGGACTATGGCTACACCTTC	-	-	TRBJ1-2	TRBV7-9
CATSRDRSSGSGSYNEQFF	TGTGCCACCAGCAGAGATAGGTCTAGCGGGAGTGGGTCCTACAATGAGCAGTTCTTC	-	TRBD2	TRBJ2-1	TRBV15
CASSRAHGTGYEKLFF	TGTGCCAGCAGTCGAGCCCACGGGACAGGATATGAAAAACTGTTTTTT	few	TRBD1	TRBJ1-4	TRBV6-6
CAWSLATGTDTQYF	TGTGCCTGGTCACTAGCGACGGGCACAGATACGCAGTATTTT	-	TRBD2	TRBJ2-3	TRBV30
CASSYSYQPQHF	TGTGCCAGCAGTTACTCCTATCAGCCCCAGCATTTT	-	-	TRBJ1-5	TRBV6-2/TRBV6-3
CASSLTRGRAVNTGELFF	TGTGCCAGCAGCTTAACGCGGGGGAGAGCGGTGAACACCGGGGAGCTGTTTTTT	-	TRBD2	TRBJ2-2	TRBV7-3
CASSLLIADTDTQYF	TGTGCCAGCTCACTACTAATAGCGGACACAGATACGCAGTATTTT	-	-	TRBJ2-3	TRBV18
CSVSKDRGLGEAFF	TGCAGCGTTAGTAAGGACAGGGGGCTTGGTGAAGCTTTCTTT	-	TRBD1	TRBJ1-1	TRBV29-1
CASSYGEVPDTQYF	TGTGCCAGCAGTTACGGAGAGGTGCCAGATACGCAGTATTTT	-	-	TRBJ2-3	TRBV6-2/TRBV6-3
CASSFDRAYGYTF	TGCGCCAGCAGCTTTGACAGGGCCTATGGCTACACCTTC	-	TRBD1	TRBJ1-2	TRBV5-1
CASSLPGPGNQPQHF	TGTGCCAGCAGTCTCCCAGGGCCTGGCAATCAGCCCCAGCATTTT	-	-	TRBJ1-5	TRBV6-5
CASSWGQRVRHTF	TGTGCCAGCAGTTGGGGACAGCGTGTGCGTCACACCTTC	-	TRBD1	TRBJ1-2	TRBV28